This T cell receptor beta chain was found in a study of T cells after yellow fever vaccination. Study conclusions and caveats: Subsequent booster samples again held most clones from primary vaccination (around 96% CD4, about 86% CD8).

This clonotype was counted a few times. Its antigen is undetermined. From the 5' RACE reads, TCRdb called clonotypes with MiXCR, one entry per CDR3 protein. The sample holds about 340,000 distinct CDR3 sequences, approximately 4.2% seen once. From germline, CDR1 is SGHTA and CDR2 FQGTGA. The CDR3 loop spans 18 amino acids. The V gene end was trimmed by 2 bases and the J gene end by 0 bases; junction bases not matched to a gene: 10. The chain uses TRBV7-3 and TRBJ2-1; TRBD2 aligns across 7 bases. The specimen was PBMCs, collected 5 days after the yellow fever booster vaccination. The source of this sequence is a man in his late teens or twenties who received the YFV17D yellow fever vaccine. CDR3 region: CASSLQPRGGGSYNEQFF. For the CDR3, the DNA is TGTGCCAGCAGCTTACAACCCCGTGGCGGGGGCTCCTACAATGAGCAGTTCTTC.